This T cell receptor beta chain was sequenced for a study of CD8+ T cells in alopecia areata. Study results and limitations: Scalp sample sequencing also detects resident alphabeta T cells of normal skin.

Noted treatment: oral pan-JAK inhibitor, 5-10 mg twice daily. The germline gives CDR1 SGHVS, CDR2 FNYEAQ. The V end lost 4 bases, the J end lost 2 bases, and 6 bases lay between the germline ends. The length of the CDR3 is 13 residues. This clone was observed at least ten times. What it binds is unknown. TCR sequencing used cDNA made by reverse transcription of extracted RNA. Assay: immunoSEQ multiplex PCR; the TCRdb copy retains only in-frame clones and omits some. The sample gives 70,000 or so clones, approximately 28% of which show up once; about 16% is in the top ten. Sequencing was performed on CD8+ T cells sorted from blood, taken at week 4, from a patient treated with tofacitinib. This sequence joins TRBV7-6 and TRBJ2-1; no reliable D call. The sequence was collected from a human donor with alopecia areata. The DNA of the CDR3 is TGTGCCAGCAGCTCCGTCACCTACAATGAGCAGTTCTTC. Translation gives CASSSVTYNEQFF.